These 28 T cell receptor beta chains were all obtained from the same sample, sequenced in a study of cytomegalovirus exposure and HLA in healthy donors. Clones were read by immunoSEQ multiplex PCR, and TCRdb kept only the in-frame ones, dropping some. The profile shows over 200,000 clones, 88% of them singletons. Sequencing input: PBMCs. The receptors derive from a woman between 18 and 29 years old in good health and CMV-seronegative.

The chain has TRBV5-4 and TRBJ1-1; D call uncertain. The CDR3 runs to 15 residues. The V end was cut by 4 bases, the J end by 1 base, with 14 bases between. Per germline, CDR1 SGHNT and CDR2 YYREEE (reference sequence). As DNA, the CDR3 is TGTGCCAGCAGCACCGGGTCCCGGCCGAACACTGAAGCTTTCTTT. It is translated as CASSTGSRPNTEAFF.

The rearrangement joins TRBV6-4 to TRBJ1-5; D may be TRBD1 (5 bases). With 2 bases removed from V and 0 bases from J, the gap between germline ends came to 8 bases. Germline CDR1 MRHNA, CDR2 SNTAGT. This CDR3 spans 15 amino acids. The CDR3 DNA sequence: TGTGCCAGCAGTGACCGGGGGGATAGCAATCAGCCCCAGCATTTT. Translating it yields CASSDRGDSNQPQHF.

Here the CDR3 reads CAIRDPDTSVINTYEQYF. DNA of the CDR3: TGTGCCATCAGAGACCCGGATACTAGCGTAATAAACACCTACGAGCAGTACTTC. The rearrangement links TRBV10-3 to TRBJ2-7; TRBD2 matches at 7 bases. Trimming cost V 6 bases and J 2 bases; bases outside gene matches: 19. Germline V gene lookup returns CDR1 ENHRY and CDR2 SYGVKD. This CDR3 has 18 amino acids.

The chain uses TRBV15 and TRBJ2-7; 11 bases line up with TRBD1. The CDR3 contains 14 residues. V gave up 3 bases and J gave up 3 bases; unmatched junction bases: 1. CDR1 is LNHNV and CDR2 is YYDKDF in the germline V gene (reference sequence). CDR3 amino acids: CATSRDRGLYEQYF. For the CDR3, the DNA is TGTGCCACCAGCAGGGACAGGGGGCTCTACGAGCAGTACTTC.

This clone was observed a single time. The J gene is TRBJ1-4, the V gene TRBV28, with 9 bases identical to TRBD1. Germline values: CDR1 MDHEN, CDR2 SYDVKM. CDR3 length equals 14 residues. Trimming at V came to 6 bases and at J to 7 bases, leaving 6 bases not matched to a gene. CDR3 residues: CASSQNRGPEKLFF. DNA of the CDR3: TGTGCCAGCAGCCAGAACAGGGGGCCTGAAAAACTGTTTTTT. The complete variable domain, with remaining parts taken from reference TRBV28 and TRBJ1-4, reads DVKVTQSSRYLVKRTGEKVFLECVQDMDHENMFWYRQDPGLGLRLIYFSYDVKMKEKGDIPEGYSVSREKKERFSLILESASTNQTSMYLCASSQNRGPEKLFFGSGTQLSVL.

This clone is a singleton in its sample. The chain links TRBV27 to TRBJ1-5; D is ambiguous. CDR1 and CDR2 (germline): MNHEY, SMNVEV (reference sequence). Deletions cut 6 bases from V and 9 bases from J, with 15 bases between. CDR3 length: 13 amino acids. The CDR3 sequence is CASRPDVKRPQHF. CDR3 DNA sequence: TGTGCCAGCAGACCCGACGTAAAGCGGCCCCAGCATTTT.

This clone was detected a few times. One end of the junction varies from germline; a read error may be responsible. V gene TRBV30 combines with J gene TRBJ1-1; no clear D. The CDR3 covers 13 residues. In germline, CDR1 is GTSNPN, CDR2 SVGIG (reference sequence). This chain's CDR3 is CAWSVRQNSEAFF. The CDR3 nucleotides are TGTGCCTGGAGTGTACGCCAGAACAGTGAAGCTTTCTTT.

A few counts support this clone. The rearrangement uses TRBV18 and TRBJ2-5, with D possibly being TRBD1 (5 bases). This CDR3 contains 13 residues. V was cut by 3 bases and J by 2 bases, with 7 bases left in between. The V gene's germline CDR1 is KGHSH and CDR2 LQKENI. The CDR3 sequence: CASSPSGQETQYF. In DNA, the CDR3 is TGTGCCAGCTCACCGTCAGGGCAAGAGACCCAGTACTTC.

The chain has TRBV27 and TRBJ1-4; no clear D. In germline, CDR1 is MNHEY, CDR2 SMNVEV (reference sequence). Trimming took off 5 bases at V and 0 bases at J, with 10 bases between the two ends. The CDR3 contains 15 residues. The CDR3 DNA reads as TGTGCCAGCAGTCCCAGATTTTCAACTAATGAAAAACTGTTTTTT. It translates to CASSPRFSTNEKLFF.

This sequence joins TRBV20-1 and TRBJ1-1; 7 nucleotides match TRBD1. The length of the CDR3 is 11 residues. Trimming at V came to 3 bases and at J to 11 bases, leaving 6 bases not matched to a gene. Per germline, CDR1 DFQATT and CDR2 SNEGSKA (reference sequence). The CDR3 is CSARRDRAAFF. CDR3 bases: TGCAGTGCTAGGAGAGACAGGGCGGCTTTCTTT.

The chain employs TRBV9 and TRBJ2-1; D not resolved. The CDR3 loop spans 15 amino acids. V lost 4 bases, J lost 10 bases, and 21 bases lay in between. The germline V gene encodes CDR1 SGDLS and CDR2 YYNGEE. The CDR3 here is CASSRVLGPAAEQFF. In nucleotides, the CDR3 is TGTGCCAGCAGCCGAGTCCTAGGCCCCGCGGCGGAGCAGTTCTTC.

The chain joins TRBV4-1 to TRBJ2-7; TRBD2 is a possible D gene (5 bases). The CDR3 runs to 16 residues. The germline V and J ends were trimmed by 1 base and 1 base, with 14 bases remaining between them. CDR1 is MGHRA and CDR2 is YSYEKL in the germline V gene. In DNA form, the CDR3 reads TGCGCCAGCAGCCAAGCCGCGAGGCCGGGGTCCTACGAGCAGTACTTC. Its translation: CASSQAARPGSYEQYF.

The gene calls are TRBV4-3 and TRBJ2-3; D is undetermined. The CDR3 is 16 amino acids. The germline CDR1 and CDR2 sequences are LGHNA and YSLEER. The V end was cut by 4 bases, the J end by 5 bases, with 19 bases between. The CDR3 loop is CASSPRLLRERDTQYF. CDR3 DNA sequence: TGCGCCAGCAGCCCCCGCCTGCTGAGAGAAAGAGATACGCAGTATTTT.

The chain has TRBV7-6 and TRBJ2-5; weak D call: TRBD1 (5 bases). This CDR3 contains 14 residues. Per germline, CDR1 SGHVS and CDR2 FNYEAQ. V lost 0 bases to trimming and J lost 1 base, with 6 bases between them. CDR3 residues: CASSLAGAQETQYF. CDR3 DNA sequence: TGTGCCAGCAGCTTAGCAGGGGCCCAAGAGACCCAGTACTTC.

The chain carries TRBV7-9 and TRBJ2-1; D perhaps matches TRBD2 (6 bases). Germline V gene data show CDR1 as SEHNR and CDR2 as FQNEAQ (reference sequence). The V and J ends lost 5 bases and 2 bases respectively, with 13 bases between them. The CDR3 totals 15 residues. The CDR3 bases are TGTGCCAGCAGCGACCCCAGCGGGCCCTACAATGAGCAGTTCTTC. Translating gives CASSDPSGPYNEQFF. Using reference TRBV7-9 and TRBJ2-1 for the parts outside the CDR3, the full variable domain is DTGVSQNPRHKITKRGQNVTFRCDPISEHNRLYWYRQTLGQGPEFLTYFQNEAQLEKSRLLSDRFSAERPKGSFSTLEIQRTEQGDSAMYLCASSDPSGPYNEQFFGPGTRLTVL.

The CDR3 is CASAMAPRNSYEQYF. The DNA of the CDR3 is TGTGCCAGCGCAATGGCACCCCGTAACTCCTACGAGCAGTACTTC. The V gene is TRBV6-5, the J gene TRBJ2-7; D uncertain. CDR1 and CDR2 (germline): MNHEY, SVGAGI. This CDR3 has 15 amino acids. V lost 8 bases and J lost 0, with 17 bases in between.

The V gene is TRBV5-1, the J gene TRBJ1-1, with TRBD1 as a possible D gene (5 bases). Germline V gene data show CDR1 as SGHRS and CDR2 as YFSETQ. The V and J ends lost 2 bases and 0 bases respectively, with 14 bases between them. The CDR3 extends over 16 amino acids. CDR3 region: CASSFIAGRVNTEAFF. CDR3 DNA: TGCGCCAGCAGCTTTATCGCAGGGAGGGTGAACACTGAAGCTTTCTTT.

The V call is TRBV19, the J call TRBJ1-2, with 9 bases fitting TRBD1. This CDR3 region has 13 residues. J gave up 8 bases and V 5 bases, and 6 bases lay outside the gene matches. Germline V gene data show CDR1 as LNHDA and CDR2 as SQIVND (reference sequence). CDR3 sequence (DNA): TGTGCCAGTAGTTTCCGGGACAGGGTCGGCTACACCTTC. Its protein product is CASSFRDRVGYTF.

The chain recombines TRBV5-1 with TRBJ2-1; 12 bases agree with TRBD2. This CDR3 region has 18 residues. The junction had 6 bases not matched to a gene; V was cut back by 0 bases and J by 2 bases. CDR1 is SGHRS, CDR2 YFSETQ, per germline. CDR3 loop: CASSLGLAGAKTYNEQFF. The CDR3 region has the DNA TGCGCCAGCAGCTTGGGACTAGCGGGAGCCAAAACCTACAATGAGCAGTTCTTC.

This clone was observed a single time. The chain uses TRBV7-3 and TRBJ2-7, with D tentatively TRBD2 (5 bases). The V gene lost 5 bases and the J gene lost 1 base, with 9 bases spanning the gap. This CDR3 comprises 13 residues. Germline V lookup: CDR1 SGHTA, CDR2 FQGTGA. The CDR3 DNA is TGTGCCAGCAGCGCCACTAGGTCCTACGAGCAGTACTTC. Amino acid sequence: CASSATRSYEQYF.

This clone was seen a handful of times. V is TRBV28 and J is TRBJ2-7, with TRBD1 matching over 7 bases. The V gene end was trimmed by 5 bases and the J gene end by 3 bases; junction bases not matched to a gene: 7. Looked up from germline, CDR1 is MDHEN and CDR2 is SYDVKM. The CDR3 is made up of 14 amino acids. The CDR3 here is CASSSGQAIYEQYF. The DNA of the CDR3 is TGTGCCAGCAGTAGTGGACAGGCGATCTACGAGCAGTACTTC.

This clone was picked up one time. The chain recombines TRBV19 with TRBJ1-2, with 9 bases identical to TRBD1. Germline V CDR1 and CDR2: LNHDA, SQIVND (reference sequence). CDR3 length: 12 amino acids. V gave up 7 bases and J gave up 8 bases; unmatched junction bases: 5. CDR3 bases: TGTGCCAGTACCACAGGGGGCGCGGGCTACACCTTC. Its protein product is CASTTGGAGYTF.

V and J are TRBV6-5 and TRBJ2-7; 7 nucleotides line up with TRBD1. V lost 5 bases and J lost 3; bases outside the gene matches: 7. CDR1 MNHEY and CDR2 SVGAGI come from the germline V gene. The CDR3 is made up of 14 amino acids. CDR3 in DNA: TGTGCCAGCAGTGAAAGACAGGGTCACTACGAGCAGTACTTC. Its translation: CASSERQGHYEQYF.

The genes are TRBV18 and TRBJ2-2; the match to TRBD1 covers 9 bases. The germline V gene has CDR1 KGHSH and CDR2 LQKENI. With V trimmed by 3 bases and J by 4 bases, 12 bases remained unmatched. The CDR3 totals 18 residues. Here the CDR3 reads CASSPIPPGQGSTGELFF. As DNA, the CDR3 is TGTGCCAGCTCACCGATCCCCCCGGGACAGGGCTCCACCGGGGAGCTGTTTTTT.

The rearrangement links TRBV30 to TRBJ1-1, with 8 bases matching TRBD1. From germline, CDR1 is GTSNPN and CDR2 SVGIG (reference sequence). V gave up 2 bases and J gave up 0 bases; unmatched junction bases: 5. The CDR3 is 15 amino acids. In DNA, the CDR3 is TGTGCCTGGAGTTCAGGGGGCGATTTGAACACTGAAGCTTTCTTT. Its translation: CAWSSGGDLNTEAFF.

This clone has a handful of counts. The V call is TRBV2, the J call TRBJ2-7; 7 bases map to TRBD1. The V gene's germline CDR1 is SNHLY and CDR2 FYNNEI. There are 13 residues in the CDR3. V lost 7 bases and J lost 9; bases outside the gene matches: 12. CDR3 in amino acids: CASKGQPPTGQYF. The CDR3 DNA reads as TGTGCCAGCAAGGGACAGCCACCTACGGGGCAGTACTTC.

The chain employs TRBV28 and TRBJ1-1; no clear D gene. Trimming took 5 bases from V and 8 from J, leaving 9 bases between them. The CDR3 is 11 amino acids. Germline assignment: CDR1 MDHEN and CDR2 SYDVKM. CDR3 in amino acids: CASSLAREAFF. CDR3 bases: TGTGCCAGCAGTCTAGCCAGGGAAGCTTTCTTT.

The J gene is TRBJ1-1, the V gene TRBV2, with 9 bases aligning to TRBD1. Per germline, CDR1 SNHLY and CDR2 FYNNEI. V lost 8 bases, J lost 3 bases, and 4 bases stayed unmatched. The CDR3 extends over 13 amino acids. The CDR3 region is CASWGQGDTEAFF. The CDR3 DNA reads TGTGCCAGCTGGGGACAGGGAGACACTGAAGCTTTCTTT.